The 3 T cell receptor beta chains below were found in one sample sequenced in a study of Graves' ophthalmopathy and Graves' hyperthyroidism. CDR3 regions of TCR beta were amplified from RNA transcripts. Second-round multiplex PCR came after a first-round RT-PCR that employed HTBI primers. One entry per CDR3 protein, called by TCRdb with MiXCR from the multiplex PCR reads. Here the sample spans over 500,000 distinct CDR3 sequences, 22% being singletons. Sequencing was performed on peripheral blood. All receptors come from a woman aged 18-29 years with stable Graves' hyperthyroidism. Some clones in this sample may be carry-over from other donors' samples.

Worth noting for this clonotype: This could be a read error, since a much larger clone is one nucleotide away. The chain couples TRBV5-1 to TRBJ2-2, with 7 positions matching TRBD1. Germline trimming cut 6 bases from V and 0 bases from J; bases unmatched to any gene: 11. The CDR3 has 17 residues. Germline values: CDR1 SGHRS, CDR2 YFSETQ. The chain's CDR3 is CASTGTANPANTGELFF. Written as DNA, the CDR3 is TGCGCCAGCACCGGGACAGCAAATCCCGCGAACACCGGGGAGCTGTTTTTT.

Many counts were recorded for this clonotype. V is TRBV12-3 or TRBV12-4 and J is TRBJ1-1; a possible D gene is TRBD1 (6 bases). This CDR3 spans 14 amino acids. The ends were cut back, 4 bases at V and 1 base at J, with 10 bases in the middle. In DNA, the CDR3 is TGTGCCAGCAGTTCCCTACAGGGGAACACTGAAGCTTTCTTT. Its protein is CASSSLQGNTEAFF.

The rearrangement links TRBV6-1 to TRBJ2-7; weak D call: TRBD1 (6 bases). V lost 10 bases to trimming and J lost 2 bases, with 15 bases between them. The CDR3 consists of 13 residues. Germline values: CDR1 MNHNS, CDR2 SASEGT. DNA of the CDR3: TGTGCCACTCTACAGGGAATAACCTACGAGCAGTACTTC. Residues: CATLQGITYEQYF.